Below, 16 T cell receptor beta chains from the same sample are listed, as sequenced in a study of blood T cell repertoires in COVID-19 (dated by TCRdb to the early 2020s). Receptor libraries were prepared by the immunoSEQ multiplex PCR assay. The clones in this table, taken by TCRdb from immuneACCESS, are in-frame only. Not every clone is retained; where verified, under half of the shortfall comes from an unresolved V gene, and the cause of the rest is unknown. This sample lists under 300,000 clones; roughly 86% were detected once. The ten biggest clones cover 5.5% to 9% of the sample. The sample comprised peripheral blood. All receptors come from a woman in her seventies with active or convalescent COVID-19.

V and J are TRBV5-3 and TRBJ1-5, with a tentative D call TRBD1 (6 bases). TRBV5-3 is recorded as an ORF, its role being uncertain. V was pared by 3 bases and J by 3 bases, with 13 bases between. The CDR3 contains 15 residues. CDR3 bases: TGTGCCAGAAGCTCCCCTCGGGGACACAATCAGCCCCAGCATTTT. Protein sequence: CARSSPRGHNQPQHF.

In regard to this clone: At the DNA level, this CDR3 is encoded by other sequences in the same sample as well. This chain connects TRBV18 to TRBJ2-5, with D uncertain. This CDR3 has 13 amino acids. The V end lost 3 bases, the J end lost 0 bases, and 5 bases lay between the germline ends. Germline V gene data show CDR1 as KGHSH and CDR2 as LQKENI. The CDR3 is CASSPSYQETQYF. The CDR3 nucleotides read TGTGCCAGCTCACCCTCGTACCAAGAGACCCAGTACTTC.

The chain combines TRBV6-2 or TRBV6-3 with TRBJ1-5; possibly TRBD1 for D (5 bases). V shed 6 bases and J shed 6 bases, with 12 bases lying between them. The CDR3 runs 13 residues. The germline V gene encodes CDR1 MNHEY and CDR2 SVGEGT. The CDR3 region is CASSGQGSQPQHF. In DNA form, the CDR3 reads TGTGCCAGCAGCGGGCAGGGTAGTCAGCCCCAGCATTTT.

This clone is a singleton in its sample. The gene calls are TRBV10-1 and TRBJ1-6, with 7 bases lining up with TRBD1. After removal of 2 bases from V and 10 bases from J, the junction contained 2 bases not matched to a gene. The length of the CDR3 is 13 residues. Germline V gene lookup returns CDR1 WNHNN and CDR2 SYGVQD (reference sequence). CDR3 residues: CASSEDRDSPLHF. The CDR3 DNA is TGCGCCAGCAGTGAGGACAGGGACTCACCCCTCCACTTT.

The rearrangement uses TRBV18 and TRBJ2-7; D is unclear. The V end lost 5 bases, the J end lost 2 bases, and 13 bases lay between the germline ends. Germline V gene sequence: CDR1 KGHSH, CDR2 LQKENI. The CDR3 sequence is 14 residues long. In DNA, the CDR3 is TGTGCCAGCTCAACTCTAGAGTTCACCTACGAGCAGTACTTC. This translates into CASSTLEFTYEQYF.

The chain carries TRBV11-2 and TRBJ1-1; 8 nucleotides align to TRBD1. The germline V gene encodes CDR1 SGHAT and CDR2 FQNNGV. Losses at the gene ends were 5 bases for V and 11 bases for J; bases not matched to a gene: 4. The CDR3 spans 11 residues. The CDR3 loop reads CASSRGTGAFF. CDR3 DNA sequence: TGTGCCAGCAGCCGCGGGACAGGCGCTTTCTTT.

The V gene is TRBV6-6, the J gene TRBJ2-7; 7 bases fit TRBD2. The germline gives CDR1 MNHNY, CDR2 SVGAGI (reference sequence). The CDR3 has 17 amino acids. The V gene end was trimmed by 5 bases and the J gene end by 0 bases; junction bases not matched to a gene: 13. This chain's CDR3 is CASSPLAGAGNSYEQYF. The CDR3 DNA follows: TGTGCCAGCAGTCCGCTCGCCGGAGCGGGGAACTCCTACGAGCAGTACTTC.

V is TRBV9 and J is TRBJ2-5, with unresolved D. The CDR3 length is 13 residues. The V end was cut by 4 bases, the J end by 4 bases, with 11 bases between. Germline V gene lookup returns CDR1 SGDLS and CDR2 YYNGEE. This CDR3 reads CASSPSPLETQYF. CDR3 DNA: TGTGCCAGCAGCCCTAGTCCCCTAGAGACCCAGTACTTC. Together with reference TRBV9 and TRBJ2-5, the CDR3 gives the full variable domain: DSGVTQTPKHLITATGQRVTLRCSPRSGDLSVYWYQQSLDQGLQFLIQYYNGEERAKGNILERFSAQQFPDLHSELNLSSLELGDSALYFCASSPSPLETQYFGPGTRLLVL.

The gene calls are TRBV7-2 and TRBJ2-5; D gene unclear. Trimming removed 6 bases from V and 5 bases from J, with 13 bases in between. CDR3 length equals 13 residues. The V gene's germline CDR1 is SGHTA and CDR2 FQGNSA. The CDR3 loop is CASSLSLEETQYF. In DNA form, the CDR3 reads TGTGCCAGCAGTCTATCACTTGAGGAGACCCAGTACTTC.

The chain links TRBV12-3 or TRBV12-4 to TRBJ2-5; D is uncertain. V was trimmed by 2 bases and J by 5 bases, leaving 9 bases between them. CDR3 length: 13 residues. The CDR3 here is CASSLPGGETQYF. The CDR3 region has the DNA TGTGCCAGCAGTTTACCAGGTGGGGAGACCCAGTACTTC.

The chain has TRBV29-1 and TRBJ2-3; 10 positions agree with TRBD2. V lost 0 bases, J lost 6 bases, and 3 bases stayed unmatched. Germline V CDR1 and CDR2: SQVTM, ANQGSEA. The CDR3 consists of 14 residues. The CDR3 here is CSVEESGGADTQYF. CDR3 DNA sequence: TGCAGCGTTGAAGAGAGCGGGGGGGCCGATACGCAGTATTTT.

The V gene is TRBV5-6, the J gene TRBJ1-2, with D perhaps TRBD1 (6 bases). This CDR3 is built from 13 residues. The V end was cut by 0 bases, the J end by 11 bases, with 14 bases between. Germline assignment: CDR1 SGHDT and CDR2 YYEEEE. This CDR3 reads CASSLVGPQGYTF. As DNA, the CDR3 is TGTGCCAGCAGCTTGGTCGGTCCACAGGGATACACCTTC.

The V and J genes are TRBV6-6 and TRBJ1-1; no clear D gene. In germline, CDR1 is MNHNY, CDR2 SVGAGI (reference sequence). Trimming stripped 2 bases from V and 0 bases from J, with 7 bases between. This CDR3 is 14 amino acids long. CDR3 nucleotide sequence: TGTGCCAGCAGTTACGTGTTCATGAACACTGAAGCTTTCTTT. It encodes CASSYVFMNTEAFF.

This clone was seen once. This sequence joins TRBV7-9 and TRBJ2-7; D is undetermined. Germline lookup yields CDR1 SEHNR and CDR2 FQNEAQ (reference sequence). Trimming removed 1 base at V and 1 base at J, with 11 bases between. This CDR3 spans 15 amino acids. For the CDR3, the DNA is TGTGCCAGCAGCTTAGAGACACAACCATCCTACGAGCAGTACTTC. It encodes CASSLETQPSYEQYF.

This clone was detected a few times. The chain has TRBV19 and TRBJ1-6, with D unclear. V was clipped by 5 bases and J by 0 bases, with 8 bases between them. This CDR3 has 15 amino acids. Germline assignment: CDR1 LNHDA and CDR2 SQIVND (reference sequence). In nucleotides, the CDR3 is TGTGCCAGTAGTGAGATGAGCTCCTATAATTCACCCCTCCACTTT. It encodes CASSEMSSYNSPLHF.

This clone was recorded only once. This chain uses TRBV28 with TRBJ1-4, with D possibly being TRBD1 (5 bases). V was trimmed by 1 base and J by 6 bases, leaving 15 bases between them. Per germline, CDR1 MDHEN and CDR2 SYDVKM. The CDR3 totals 16 residues. As DNA, the CDR3 is TGTGCCAGCAGTTTATCTCAATCGGGCAGGGATGAAAAACTGTTTTTT. It codes for CASSLSQSGRDEKLFF.